This section outlines one TCR beta chain sequence together with its context. This clonotype was seen more than once but under ten times. Its recognized antigen is unknown. There are no base qualities to consult, and no much larger clone falls within one base. This specimen comes from a study of Graves' ophthalmopathy and Graves' hyperthyroidism listed by TCRdb under 2018. General notes on the study: Hyperthyroidism was defined as stable when no progression to ophthalmopathy occurred within 18 months of follow-up. To tell Graves' ophthalmopathy apart from Graves' hyperthyroidism, and to predict which patients would progress to ophthalmopathy, the study relied on TCR beta repertoire signatures. In total, under 150 blood samples were TCR-sequenced: around 42 ophthalmopathy, some 75 hyperthyroidism and approximately 17 hyperthyroidism-to-ophthalmopathy patients. A discovery set of about 99 patients (around 44 ophthalmopathy, 55 to 65 stable hyperthyroidism) was enrolled to explore V-J signatures distinguishing ophthalmopathy from hyperthyroidism. An independent validation cohort comprised some 19 hyperthyroidism patients and 15 to 17 patients who later progressed from hyperthyroidism to ophthalmopathy. In roughly six hyperthyroidism patients, T-cell repertoires of thyroid tissue and blood were compared. Once sampling was done, hyperthyroidism patients were given methimazole at a starting dose of 30 mg daily, while ophthalmopathy patients were given high-dose intravenous methylprednisolone.

The CDR3 runs 14 amino acids, cysteine and phenylalanine included. CDR3 DNA is the only sequence kept; it has 42 bases, read in frame from the first base. Trimming takes 7 bases from V and 5 bases from J, and the germline ends sit 17 bases apart. CDR1 and CDR2, looked up from the germline V gene, are MNHEY and SVGAGI. TCR beta CDR3 regions were amplified from RNA transcripts for repertoire sequencing. HTBI primers and the Qiagen OneStep RT-PCR kit were used in a first-round RT-PCR, which was followed by a second-round multiplex PCR, size selection and purification. Libraries were sequenced paired-end with 100 bp reads on an Illumina HiSeq2000. As for the authors' bioinformatics: SOAPnuke was used to process the reads, removing any read that contained adapters or uncalled bases, had a mean Phred below 15, or lacked an exact match to the constant primer or identifier. High-quality paired reads were merged with COPE v1.2.5. Clonotypes were defined as unique nucleotide sequences and were aligned to IMGT TRB V, D and J references using MiTCR v1.1. Analysis was restricted to V-J combinations with a frequency above 0.0001, which covered 98% to 99.2% of repertoires. A TCR clonal expansion and chaos score per V-J combination was defined as the ratio of F50 clonal expansion to chaos observed in the TCRdist matrix. Welch's t-statistics and random forest were used to reduce the features to approximately 13 V-J combinations, which were then used as input to a naive Bayes classifier. The Morisita-Horn index was used to measure how similar the thyroid and blood repertoires were. Starting from the raw public reads, TCRdb applied fastp trimming at Q25, assembled clones with MiXCR and retained in-frame beta chains. Duplicate CDR3 protein sequences are folded into a single record with the most common DNA and genes. The V and J calls reflect TCRdb's pipeline rather than the authors' work. Recorded for this sample are around 1,200,000 distinct CDR3 sequences; about 36% of them occurred a single time. The ten largest make up 11% of the sample.

General study outcomes and caveats: Most expanded thyroid clonotypes with frequency above 0.001 were also detected in blood, suggesting blood repertoires may reflect the thyroid immune response. In validation, the model predicted ophthalmopathy progression with over 60% sensitivity and around 72% specificity; roughly 11 predicted patients were CT-confirmed with GO in a median of approximately 6.5 months. In cross-validation, the 13-signature model distinguished ophthalmopathy from stable hyperthyroidism with just over 85% sensitivity and around 81% specificity, and in the test set the corresponding values were roughly 80% and 76%. Sample size was not predetermined statistically, and investigators were not blinded to group allocation.

The hyperthyroidism patients were 18 to 65 years old and newly diagnosed, with a disease duration of less than 2 months. Patients with other autoimmune diseases, uncontrolled infections, pregnancy or lactation were excluded. Diagnosis relied on clinical symptoms, serum thyroxine, TRAb, thyroid ultrasound and orbital computed tomography. Total RNA was extracted using Trizol reagent, and RNA quality was checked on an Agilent 2100 Bioanalyzer. The chain is assembled from TRBV6-5 and TRBJ2-5; the D gene could be either TRBD1 or TRBD2, each agreeing at 6 bases. The TCR sequence derives from an adult man with Graves' hyperthyroidism. Sequencing was performed on peripheral blood or thyroid tissue (not recorded which). The DNA sequence follows: TGTGCCAGCACCACAAGGGTAGGGGGGGAGACCCAGTACTTC. Its translation is CASTTRVGGETQYF.